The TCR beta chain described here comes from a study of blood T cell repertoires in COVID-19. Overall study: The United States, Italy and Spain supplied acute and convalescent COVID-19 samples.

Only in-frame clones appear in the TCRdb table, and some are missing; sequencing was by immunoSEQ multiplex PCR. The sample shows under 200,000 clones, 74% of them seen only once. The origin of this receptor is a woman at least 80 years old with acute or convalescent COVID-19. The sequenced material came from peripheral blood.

The CDR3 sequence is CATSDTGRDTQYF. As DNA, the CDR3 is TGTGCCACCAGTGATACAGGGAGAGATACGCAGTATTTT. The V call is TRBV24-1, the J call TRBJ2-3; TRBD1 might be the D (6 bases). The ends were cut back, 3 bases at V and 5 bases at J, with 8 bases in the middle. Per germline, CDR1 KGHDR and CDR2 SFDVKD. CDR3 length: 13 residues.